These 18 T cell receptor beta chains were sequenced from one sample in a study of control samples from healthy donors and cancer patients. Data came from immunoSEQ multiplex PCR; TCRdb stores just in-frame clones and leaves some out. Among approximately 160,000 clones, 94% were seen once, and the ten largest hold 1.1% to 1.5%. Sample: blood. These receptors all stem from a woman aged 18-29 years in good health.

This chain connects TRBV5-1 to TRBJ1-3, with a weak D call TRBD1 (5 bases). CDR3 length: 17 residues. V was cut by 1 base and J by 0 bases, with 14 bases left in between. CDR1 and CDR2 (germline): SGHRS, YFSETQ. The CDR3 loop is CASSLLAGLSSGNTIYF. CDR3 DNA sequence: TGCGCCAGCAGCTTGCTGGCAGGGCTTAGCTCTGGAAACACCATATATTTT.

Turning to this clone: The sample holds other DNA sequences that translate to the same CDR3. V and J are TRBV11-2 and TRBJ2-3, with D possibly being TRBD2 (6 bases). The length of the CDR3 is 11 residues. The ends were cut back, 5 bases at V and 6 bases at J, with 6 bases in the middle. The germline V gene encodes CDR1 SGHAT and CDR2 FQNNGV. CDR3 residues: CASSRGDTQYF. The CDR3 region has the DNA TGTGCCAGCAGCCGGGGGGATACGCAGTATTTT.

The chain joins TRBV15 to TRBJ2-4; D unresolved. This CDR3 region has 14 residues. The V gene lost 7 bases and the J gene lost 3 bases, with 13 bases spanning the gap. The germline V gene encodes CDR1 LNHNV and CDR2 YYDKDF (reference sequence). In DNA form, the CDR3 reads TGTGCCACCACCAATCCTACAGTCAAAAACATTCAGTACTTC. It translates to CATTNPTVKNIQYF.

V and J are TRBV4-2 and TRBJ2-2, with no clear D. From germline, CDR1 is LGHNA and CDR2 YNFKEQ. V was shortened by 1 base and J by 6 bases, with 9 bases between the two germline ends. The CDR3 is 14 residues long. Here the CDR3 reads CASSQAEASGELFF. CDR3 coding DNA: TGTGCCAGCAGCCAAGCCGAGGCTTCCGGGGAGCTGTTTTTT.

The chain is built from TRBV6-5 and TRBJ1-2; no clear D. CDR3 length equals 12 residues. V was trimmed by 6 bases and J by 7 bases, leaving 12 bases between them. Per the germline V gene, CDR1 is MNHEY and CDR2 is SVGAGI. DNA of the CDR3: TGTGCCAGCAGGCCCGGACCCCGTGGCTACACCTTC. Translating it yields CASRPGPRGYTF.

This clone was observed once. The chain has TRBV29-1 and TRBJ1-4; TRBD1 might be the D (5 bases). This CDR3 spans 13 amino acids. Trimming took 4 bases from V and 8 from J, leaving 14 bases between them. Germline CDR1 is SQVTM and CDR2 is ANQGSEA. The CDR3 sequence: CSVGMGHIEKLFF. CDR3 coding DNA: TGCAGCGTTGGCATGGGGCATATCGAAAAACTGTTTTTT.

The chain has TRBV19 and TRBJ1-3; 10 bases are a match to TRBD1. This CDR3 is 16 amino acids long. The germline V gene encodes CDR1 LNHDA and CDR2 SQIVND (reference sequence). Trimming cost V 1 base and J 6 bases; bases outside gene matches: 6. CDR3 bases: TGTGCCAGTAGTATAGGAGGGACAGGGGATGAAAACACCATATATTTT. It translates to CASSIGGTGDENTIYF.

The rearrangement joins TRBV11-2 to TRBJ1-2, with D hard to call. This CDR3 is built from 14 residues. V lost 3 bases and J 6 bases, leaving 14 bases between the germline ends. Germline V lookup: CDR1 SGHAT, CDR2 FQNNGV. DNA of the CDR3: TGTGCCAGCAGCTTGGTGCCCTCCAGAGATGGCTACACCTTC. Translating gives CASSLVPSRDGYTF.

This clone was seen just once. V gene TRBV7-2 combines with J gene TRBJ1-6; possibly TRBD1 for D (6 bases). V gave up 2 bases and J gave up 7 bases, with 15 bases separating them. The CDR3 runs 16 residues. The germline gives CDR1 SGHTA, CDR2 FQGNSA. The CDR3 here is CASSLSGGRVNSPLHF. The CDR3 bases are TGTGCCAGCAGCTTAAGTGGGGGGCGCGTGAATTCACCCCTCCACTTT.

The table lists this clone with a few counts. CDR3 protein: CASSPDSNTGELFF. The CDR3 nucleotides are TGTGCCAGCAGTCCTGACTCGAACACCGGGGAGCTGTTTTTT. The rearrangement links TRBV5-6 to TRBJ2-2; D call uncertain. Between the trimmed V and J ends, which lost 5 bases and 0 bases, there was a span of 8 bases. CDR3 length: 14 residues. Germline lookup yields CDR1 SGHDT and CDR2 YYEEEE.

The rearrangement links TRBV5-6 to TRBJ2-7; 8 bases map to TRBD1. The V gene end was trimmed by 1 base and the J gene end by 4 bases; junction bases not matched to a gene: 7. The CDR3 has 15 residues. Germline CDR1 is SGHDT and CDR2 is YYEEEE. In nucleotides, the CDR3 is TGTGCCAGCAGCTTGCGGGACAGGATCTCGTACGAGCAGTACTTC. Its protein product is CASSLRDRISYEQYF.

V gene TRBV5-1 combines with J gene TRBJ2-1; D is undetermined. From germline, CDR1 is SGHRS and CDR2 YFSETQ. Deletions cut 0 bases from V and 4 bases from J, with 8 bases between. This CDR3 comprises 14 residues. CDR3 protein: CASSLAARYNEQFF. The CDR3 DNA sequence: TGCGCCAGCAGCTTGGCCGCCAGATACAATGAGCAGTTCTTC.

This clone appeared once. Other DNA sequences in the sample encode the same CDR3. This chain joins TRBV12-3 or TRBV12-4 and TRBJ1-2, with D unclear. Trimming stripped 4 bases from V and 6 bases from J, with 0 bases between. This CDR3 comprises 9 residues. The DNA of the CDR3 is TGTGCCAGCAGTTATGGCTACACCTTC. The encoded protein is CASSYGYTF.

The chain employs TRBV4-1 and TRBJ1-1; a possible D gene is TRBD1 (5 bases). Trimming took off 0 bases at V and 6 bases at J, with 17 bases between the two ends. The CDR3 runs to 16 residues. Germline assignment: CDR1 MGHRA and CDR2 YSYEKL. This CDR3 is CASSQEVSRVGPEAFF. CDR3 sequence (DNA): TGCGCCAGCAGCCAAGAAGTGTCCAGGGTCGGCCCTGAAGCTTTCTTT.

V is TRBV7-2 and J is TRBJ2-3; 9 nucleotides agree with TRBD1. Trimming took 2 bases from V and 4 from J; bases not matched to a gene: 7. Germline assignment: CDR1 SGHTA and CDR2 FQGNSA. The CDR3 contains 16 residues. The CDR3 reads CASSLRSGQGADTQYF. The CDR3 DNA reads TGTGCCAGCAGCTTACGGTCGGGACAGGGTGCAGATACGCAGTATTTT.

The chain combines TRBV7-8 with TRBJ2-7, with D tentatively TRBD1 (6 bases). The length of the CDR3 is 15 residues. Trimming left V 5 bases short and J 3 bases short, with 17 bases between. The germline gives CDR1 SGHVS, CDR2 FQNEAQ. The CDR3 sequence: CASSISGTPLYEQYF. In DNA form, the CDR3 reads TGTGCCAGCAGCATATCCGGGACACCCCTCTACGAGCAGTACTTC.

The chain employs TRBV18 and TRBJ1-1; D remains unclear. V shed 4 bases and J shed 1 base, with 7 bases lying between them. The CDR3 is 13 amino acids. Germline V lookup: CDR1 KGHSH, CDR2 LQKENI. The CDR3 is CASSRAPNTEAFF. CDR3 nucleotides: TGTGCCAGCTCACGGGCGCCGAACACTGAAGCTTTCTTT.

CDR3 amino acids: CASSMGTSGRRQETQYF. CDR3 nucleotide sequence: TGTGCCAGTAGTATGGGGACTAGCGGGCGGAGGCAAGAGACCCAGTACTTC. The chain employs TRBV19 and TRBJ2-5, with 12 bases identical to TRBD2. The CDR3 runs to 17 residues. Germline V gives CDR1 LNHDA, CDR2 SQIVND (reference sequence). Trimming removed 3 bases from V and 2 bases from J; junction bases left unmatched: 7.